This paragraph covers one T cell receptor (beta chain) sequence. Its antigen is still unknown. Barcoded TCR alpha and TCR beta cDNA libraries with UMIs came from 5'RACE using constant-segment primers. TCRdb itself ran the 5' RACE reads through MiXCR, one entry per CDR3 protein. The table lists 350,000 to 500,000 distinct CDR3 sequences, around 20% of them singletons. Germline CDR1 reads MNHEY; CDR2 reads SVGAGI. V gave up 8 bases and J gave up 6 bases; unmatched junction bases: 10. This CDR3 has 14 amino acids. This record belongs to a study of T-cell memory formation after mild COVID-19. Broader study findings: The finding that pre-infection memory included some responding clones suggested that cross-reactive memory joined.

The V call is TRBV6-5, the J call TRBJ2-5; TRBD2 matches at 9 bases. The receptor comes from an adult woman who had mild COVID-19 (a few samples of this study predate the infection). Cell type and time point are not known. Sequenced: PBMCs or a T cell subset sorted from them (not recorded which). This chain's CDR3 is CASAGGLEVKTQYF. DNA of the CDR3: TGTGCCAGCGCGGGGGGGCTGGAAGTAAAGACCCAGTACTTC.